The TCR beta chain under discussion was sequenced for a study of cytomegalovirus exposure and HLA in healthy donors. The germline V and J ends were trimmed by 5 bases and 5 bases, with 18 bases remaining between them. The CDR3 extends over 16 amino acids. Germline lookup yields CDR1 LNHNV and CDR2 YYDKDF (reference sequence). It was with 60 Vbeta and 13 Jbeta primers that the PCR ran. Assay: immunoSEQ multiplex PCR; the TCRdb copy retains only in-frame clones and omits some. Among approximately 190,000 clones listed, over 70% were seen once. The chain couples TRBV15 to TRBJ2-2; tentative D call: TRBD2 (6 bases). This TCR came from a man between 40 and 49 years old in good health and CMV-seropositive. The sequenced sample consisted of PBMCs. This CDR3 is CATSPRGGDTTGELFF. CDR3 DNA: TGTGCCACCAGCCCTAGAGGAGGGGATACGACCGGGGAGCTGTTTTTT.